This T cell receptor beta chain was obtained from a study of chemoradiotherapy in HPV16-positive cancers (dated by TCRdb to between 2021 and 2023). Concerning the study at large: Candidate HPV-specific T-cell clones and common TCR motifs were defined through functional T-cell assays on cells from a couple of HPV16-positive patients. TCR repertoires from some 89 patients with HPV-related cancers were then used to track the candidate HPV-specific TCRs and motifs. Whether T-cell immunity against the HPV oncoproteins E6 and E7 changes during chemoradiotherapy and whether survival is affected by this immunity were examined in the study. Study-level results and caveats: Expansion of candidate HPV-specific clones and E7-related TCR motifs was observed in the tumor microenvironment during treatment, whereas no such expansion was observed for non-HPV-specific T cells. The functional definition of HPV-specific T cells came from only a couple of HPV16-positive patients, and the survival association was reported for HPV16-positive patients. Among HPV16-positive patients, expansion of HPV-responsive T cells during chemoradiotherapy was associated with better recurrence-free survival.

From its cysteine to its phenylalanine, the CDR3 spans 18 amino acids. Only the CDR3 DNA is retained, 54 bases long and in frame from the first base. V lost 3 bases and J lost 6 bases, and the count of bases not matched to a germline gene is 17. Reading the germline V gene gives CDR1 MRHNA and CDR2 SNTAGT. Library creation used the immunoSEQ multiplex PCR assay. In its TCRdb copy, this immuneACCESS table keeps in-frame sequences only and misses some clones. Where compared with another copy, unresolved V genes explain less than half of these, and the others have no known cause. The sample yields about 35,000 clones; around 86% were counted once. The top ten constitute 2.1% of the sample. Repertoires were sampled multiple times during chemoradiotherapy, which allowed clonal expansion in the tumor microenvironment to be followed. Concerning this clone itself: Its specific antigen is unknown. No per-base quality is available; no much larger clone lies one base away.

The V and J segments used are TRBV6-4 and TRBJ2-1; a stretch of 7 junction bases matches TRBD2. Specimen: blood, collected from a patient who underwent chemoradiotherapy. The sequence came from a human donor with HPV-associated anogenital cancer. The CDR3 region: CASSESGRLGGRPNEQFF. The DNA sequence follows: TGTGCCAGCAGTGAATCGGGAAGGTTGGGGGGGAGGCCCAATGAGCAGTTCTTC.